These 23 T cell receptor beta chains originate from one sample sequenced in a study of T cells in Graves' hyperthyroidism and ophthalmopathy. It was RNA transcripts that yielded the amplified TCR beta CDR3 regions. TCR CDR3 underwent first-round RT-PCR with the HTBI primer set. TCRdb ran MiXCR on the multiplex PCR reads and lists one entry per CDR3 protein. Altogether a few hundred thousand distinct CDR3 sequences are present, 46% being singletons, with the ten largest covering approximately 8.4%. Sequenced sample: peripheral blood or thyroid tissue (not recorded which). The receptors shown here come from a woman between 18 and 29 years old with Graves' hyperthyroidism.

This clonotype was seen a few times. The chain couples TRBV5-1 to TRBJ2-1, with 9 bases that match TRBD2. V lost 3 bases, J lost 2 bases, and 3 bases stayed unmatched. CDR1 is SGHRS and CDR2 is YFSETQ in the germline V gene. The CDR3 contains 15 residues. The CDR3 bases are TGCGCCAGCAGCTCTCGACTAGCGGCCTACAATGAGCAGTTCTTC. Residues: CASSSRLAAYNEQFF.

This clonotype has a handful of counts. V and J are TRBV27 and TRBJ2-5; D ambiguous. Germline V gene data show CDR1 as MNHEY and CDR2 as SMNVEV (reference sequence). CDR3 length: 14 residues. V lost 3 bases and J lost 0, with 8 bases in between. Written as DNA, the CDR3 is TGTGCCAGCAGTTTTTGGCACAACCAAGAGACCCAGTACTTC. It codes for CASSFWHNQETQYF.

The chain couples TRBV20-1 to TRBJ2-5; tentatively, D is TRBD2 (7 bases). Trimming took 5 bases from V and 1 from J, leaving 14 bases between them. Germline CDR1 is DFQATT and CDR2 is SNEGSKA (reference sequence). The CDR3 is 14 amino acids. CDR3 in DNA: TGCAGTGCTGGGGGCGGGGGAGTCCAAGAGACCCAGTACTTC. This encodes CSAGGGGVQETQYF.

A remark on this clonotype: One base away lies a much larger clone, so this may be a sequencing read error. The chain is built from TRBV5-1 and TRBJ2-2; D perhaps matches TRBD2 (5 bases). Germline V gene data show CDR1 as SGHRS and CDR2 as YFSETQ. Trimming left V 3 bases short and J 2 bases short, with 14 bases between. The CDR3 loop spans 16 amino acids. As DNA, the CDR3 is TGCGCCAGCAGCTACCTCCCACGGGATAACACCGGGGAGCTGTTTTTT. Its translation is CASSYLPRDNTGELFF.

The chain uses TRBV25-1 and TRBJ1-5; TRBD1 matches at 10 bases. The CDR3 has 16 residues. The junction had 6 bases not matched to a gene; V was cut back by 4 bases and J by 3 bases. In germline, CDR1 is MGHDK, CDR2 SYGVNS. Here the CDR3 reads CASSGRQGAYNQPQHF. The CDR3 bases are TGTGCCAGCAGTGGGAGACAGGGGGCCTACAATCAGCCCCAGCATTTT.

The chain has TRBV20-1 and TRBJ2-7; 9 bases agree with TRBD2. Unmatched junction bases numbered 5, after V lost 5 bases and J lost 3 bases. CDR1 and CDR2 (germline): DFQATT, SNEGSKA (reference sequence). The CDR3 runs to 13 residues. The CDR3 DNA reads as TGCAGTGCTCCGACTAGCGGAAACTACGAGCAGTACTTC. Its protein product is CSAPTSGNYEQYF.

The gene calls are TRBV20-1 and TRBJ2-5; maybe TRBD1 (6 bases). This CDR3 comprises 14 residues. V lost 6 bases, J lost 11 bases, and 25 bases lay in between. Germline CDR1 and CDR2: DFQATT and SNEGSKA (reference sequence). CDR3 nucleotide sequence: TGCAGTGCCCTTGTGGGGGCCGGAACAGATACGCAGTACTTC. Encoded protein: CSALVGAGTDTQYF.

This sequence joins TRBV12-5 and TRBJ2-7; TRBD1 matches 9 bases. Unmatched junction bases numbered 6, after V lost 5 bases and J lost 7 bases. CDR3 length: 13 amino acids. Germline lookup yields CDR1 LGHNT and CDR2 FRNRAP. For the CDR3, the DNA is TGTGCTAGTGGTCAAACAGGGGGCGGTGAGCAGTACTTC. This gives the protein CASGQTGGGEQYF. The variable domain in full, completed from reference TRBV12-5 and TRBJ2-7, reads DARVTQTPRHKVTEMGQEVTMRCQPILGHNTVFWYRQTMMQGLELLAYFRNRAPLDDSGMPKDRFSAEMPDATLATLKIQPSEPRDSAVYFCASGQTGGGEQYFGPGTRLTVT.

This clonotype was detected ten times or more. This chain uses TRBV6-2 or TRBV6-3 with TRBJ1-5; a possible D gene is TRBD1 (6 bases). V lost 5 bases and J 6 bases, leaving 17 bases between the germline ends. The CDR3 contains 15 residues. Germline CDR1 is MNHEY and CDR2 is SVGEGT. CDR3 DNA sequence: TGTGCCAGCAGTCCCCCGGGGGGGCTTGGTCAGCCCCAGCATTTT. Its translation is CASSPPGGLGQPQHF.

V is TRBV7-9 and J is TRBJ2-5; D might be TRBD2 (6 bases). The J call may be incorrect, as the DNA end agrees better with TRBJ2-1. CDR1 and CDR2 from the germline V gene are SEHNR and FQNEAQ (reference sequence). The CDR3 is 15 residues long. CDR3 in amino acids: CASSLGGLPTDEQFF. The CDR3 coding sequence is TGTGCCAGCAGCTTAGGGGGACTTCCGACGGATGAGCAGTTCTTC.

The sample holds many counts of this clonotype. Sequence at one end of the junction differs from germline and may be a read error. The chain recombines TRBV7-7 with TRBJ1-4, with 9 bases that match TRBD1. This CDR3 has 15 residues. Germline lookup yields CDR1 SSHAT and CDR2 FNYEAQ (reference sequence). CDR3 sequence: CASSSETGGLEKLFF. For the CDR3, the DNA is TGTGCTAGCAGCTCGGAGACAGGGGGACTAGAAAAACTGTTTTTT. Supplemented by reference TRBV7-7 and TRBJ1-4, the full variable domain reads GAGVSQSPRYKVTKRGQDVTLRCDPISSHATLYWYQQALGQGPEFLTYFNYEAQPDKSGLPSDRFSAERPEGSISTLTIQRTEQRDSAMYRCASSSETGGLEKLFFGSGTQLSVL.

The chain employs TRBV11-3 and TRBJ1-2; 7 positions agree with TRBD1. V was clipped by 1 base and J by 8 bases; unmatched bases: 7. CDR1 is SGHNT and CDR2 is YENEEA in the germline V gene. This CDR3 has 14 amino acids. The CDR3 region has the DNA TGTGCCAGCAGCTTAGCAACAGGGGAGGGAGGCTACACCTTC. It codes for CASSLATGEGGYTF.

This chain links TRBV2 with TRBJ2-2, with no clear D. The germline V gene encodes CDR1 SNHLY and CDR2 FYNNEI. Trimming left V 8 bases short and J 3 bases short, with 10 bases between. The CDR3 totals 13 residues. This CDR3 reads CASGKVDTGELFF. CDR3 sequence (DNA): TGTGCCAGCGGGAAGGTGGACACCGGGGAGCTGTTTTTT.

This clonotype appeared many times. This chain connects TRBV19 to TRBJ1-1; 9 bases are shared with TRBD1. Germline V gene lookup returns CDR1 LNHDA and CDR2 SQIVND (reference sequence). This CDR3 comprises 15 residues. With 4 bases clipped from V and 4 bases from J, the junction kept 7 bases outside the gene matches. In DNA, the CDR3 is TGTGCCAGTAGTAGGGACAGGGCGTCTGGCACTGAAGCTTTCTTT. Translating gives CASSRDRASGTEAFF.

This clonotype was seen repeatedly, ten times or more. V gene TRBV5-1 combines with J gene TRBJ1-1; 8 positions match TRBD1. Germline V gene data show CDR1 as SGHRS and CDR2 as YFSETQ. V gave up 3 bases and J gave up 1 base; unmatched junction bases: 5. This CDR3 is built from 15 residues. The CDR3 DNA is TGCGCCAGCAGCTCGGACAGGGTAAGGAACACTGAAGCTTTCTTT. Its translation is CASSSDRVRNTEAFF.

This clonotype was counted many times. The rearrangement uses TRBV6-1 and TRBJ1-5; no definite D call. V lost 6 bases and J 0 bases, leaving 18 bases between the germline ends. There are 17 residues in the CDR3. Germline CDR1 and CDR2: MNHNS and SASEGT. The CDR3 sequence is CASRHVGGSYSNQPQHF. Written as DNA, the CDR3 is TGTGCCAGCAGACACGTGGGTGGCAGTTATAGCAATCAGCCCCAGCATTTT.

This chain connects TRBV4-1 to TRBJ1-5; D possibly corresponds to TRBD1 (5 bases). The CDR3 spans 17 residues. The V gene lost 0 bases and the J gene lost 1 base, with 13 bases spanning the gap. The germline gives CDR1 MGHRA, CDR2 YSYEKL. As DNA, the CDR3 is TGCGCCAGCAGCCAAGAGAGGGGTACATGGAGCAATCAGCCCCAGCATTTT. As protein: CASSQERGTWSNQPQHF.

This clonotype has at least ten counts. V is TRBV5-1 and J is TRBJ1-1, with D possibly being TRBD1 (6 bases). V dropped 4 bases and J dropped 0 bases, with 13 bases sitting between them. The length of the CDR3 is 15 residues. Germline assignment: CDR1 SGHRS and CDR2 YFSETQ. The CDR3 DNA is TGCGCCAGCAGCCAGTGGGGGGACATGAACACTGAAGCTTTCTTT. Protein: CASSQWGDMNTEAFF.

In this sample, this clonotype turned up once. The V gene is TRBV9, the J gene TRBJ1-4, with TRBD1 as a possible D gene (5 bases). There are 15 residues in the CDR3. Germline CDR1 reads SGDLS; CDR2 reads YYNGEE. The V and J ends lost 0 bases and 6 bases respectively, with 12 bases between them. The CDR3, as DNA: TGTGCCAGCAGCGTAGAGGCCAGGGTGGATGAAAAACTGTTTTTT. It yields the protein CASSVEARVDEKLFF. The whole variable domain, remainder taken from reference TRBV9 and TRBJ1-4, is DSGVTQTPKHLITATGQRVTLRCSPRSGDLSVYWYQQSLDQGLQFLIQYYNGEERAKGNILERFSAQQFPDLHSELNLSSLELGDSALYFCASSVEARVDEKLFFGSGTQLSVL.

This clonotype was counted many times. The chain combines TRBV5-4 with TRBJ2-2; D may be TRBD2 (6 bases). This CDR3 comprises 18 residues. The germline V gene has CDR1 SGHNT and CDR2 YYREEE (reference sequence). Trimming cost V 4 bases and J 7 bases, with 26 bases left between them. CDR3 in DNA: TGTGCCAGCAGCCAGTTTTCCTACGGTCGGAGGGCCGTCGGGGAGCTGTTTTTT. Protein sequence: CASSQFSYGRRAVGELFF.

The chain joins TRBV24-1 to TRBJ2-7; D unclear. Germline loops: CDR1 KGHDR, CDR2 SFDVKD. The CDR3 is 14 amino acids. V dropped 0 bases and J dropped 3 bases, with 8 bases sitting between them. In nucleotides, the CDR3 is TGTGCCACCAGTGATTTGGACTTGGGCTACGAGCAGTACTTC. Translating gives CATSDLDLGYEQYF.

The sample holds many counts of this clonotype. The gene calls are TRBV20-1 and TRBJ1-4; maybe TRBD1 (6 bases). The CDR3 has 13 amino acids. Per germline, CDR1 DFQATT and CDR2 SNEGSKA (reference sequence). The germline V and J ends were trimmed by 5 bases and 5 bases, with 12 bases remaining between them. This CDR3 is CSAGQGLNEKLFF. The CDR3 coding sequence is TGCAGTGCTGGGCAGGGGTTAAATGAAAAACTGTTTTTT.

CDR3 nucleotides: TGCGCCAGCAGCCAAGATCTTGACGGGGAGCTGTTTTTT. As protein: CASSQDLDGELFF. V is TRBV4-1 and J is TRBJ2-2; D is unclear. The CDR3 contains 13 residues. V was shortened by 0 bases and J by 7 bases, with 6 bases between the two germline ends. Germline loops: CDR1 MGHRA, CDR2 YSYEKL.